This TCR beta chain was captured in a study of blood T cell repertoires in COVID-19. In the study overall: The United States, Italy and Spain provided the acute and convalescent COVID-19 samples.

The sample holds a few counts of this clone. Authors' processing steps: Reference gene primer amplification yielded estimated nucleated cell counts. The protocol was immunoSEQ multiplex PCR, while the TCRdb copy is restricted to in-frame clones and leaves out a portion. Clonal size and the V and J genes are those of that table, whereas D and trimming came from the DNA. The repertoire consists of under 300,000 clones, with roughly four fifths occurring once and the leading ten covering about 3.2%. Sample: peripheral blood. The receptor was isolated from a woman between 18 and 30 years old with acute or convalescent COVID-19.

The CDR3 coding sequence is TGTGCCAGCAGCCCCTCTAGCGGGAGCCACGAGCAGTACTTC. It specifies CASSPSSGSHEQYF. The V call is TRBV7-2, the J call TRBJ2-7, with 10 bases that match TRBD2. V lost 5 bases and J lost 5; bases outside the gene matches: 6. The CDR3 is made up of 14 amino acids. In germline, CDR1 is SGHTA, CDR2 FQGNSA.